This T cell receptor (beta chain) originates from a study of shared clonotypes between healthy human individuals. Study background: Each donor had three CD4 naive, three CD4 memory, two CD8 naive and one CD8 memory plate. General study results and limits: Donors were few, which limited the genetic and exposure-history diversity represented.

Points on this clone: Its antigen is unidentified.

Germline V gene sequence: CDR1 SEHNR, CDR2 FQNEAQ (reference sequence). The CDR3 totals 17 residues. Trimming left V 5 bases short and J 2 bases short, with 19 bases between. Assay: immunoSEQ multiplex PCR; the TCRdb copy retains only in-frame clones and omits some. The repertoire has 1.5 million to 1.9 million clones, 98% of them found once; the top ten carry 0.4% to 0.55%. The rearrangement uses TRBV7-9 and TRBJ2-1, with D perhaps given as TRBD1 or TRBD2 (5 bases each). Sequencing used naive CD4+ T cells sorted from blood. Specified subset: CD45RA+ positively selected. The sequence was collected from a man younger than 40 in good health. The CDR3 coding sequence is TGTGCCAGCAGCCCGACCCCGAGGGGCAACCCCTACAATGAGCAGTTCTTC. Translating it yields CASSPTPRGNPYNEQFF.